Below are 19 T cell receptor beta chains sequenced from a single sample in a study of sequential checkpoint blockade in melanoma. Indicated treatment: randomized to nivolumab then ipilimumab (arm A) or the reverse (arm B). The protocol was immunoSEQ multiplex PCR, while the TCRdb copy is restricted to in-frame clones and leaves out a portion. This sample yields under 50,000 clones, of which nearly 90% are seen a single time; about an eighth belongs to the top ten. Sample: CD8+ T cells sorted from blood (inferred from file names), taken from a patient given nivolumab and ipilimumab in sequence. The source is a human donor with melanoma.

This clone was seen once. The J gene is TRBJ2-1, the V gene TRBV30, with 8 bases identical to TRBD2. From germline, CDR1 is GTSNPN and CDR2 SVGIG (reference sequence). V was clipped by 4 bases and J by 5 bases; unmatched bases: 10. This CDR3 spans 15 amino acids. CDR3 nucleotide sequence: TGTGCCTGGATGGAGCCGGGACTAGTTAACAATGAGCAGTTCTTC. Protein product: CAWMEPGLVNNEQFF.

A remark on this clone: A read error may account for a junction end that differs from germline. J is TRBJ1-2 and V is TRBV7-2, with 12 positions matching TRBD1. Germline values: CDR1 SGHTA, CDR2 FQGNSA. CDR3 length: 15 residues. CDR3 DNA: TGTGCCAGCAGCTTAGCGGGGACAGGGGGCGCGGGCTACGCCTTC. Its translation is CASSLAGTGGAGYAF.

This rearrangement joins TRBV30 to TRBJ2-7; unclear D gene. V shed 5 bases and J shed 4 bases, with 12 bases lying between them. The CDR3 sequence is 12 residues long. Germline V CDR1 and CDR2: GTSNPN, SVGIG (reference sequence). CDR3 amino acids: CAWSPGWYEQYF. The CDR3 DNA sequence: TGTGCCTGGTCCCCGGGTTGGTACGAGCAGTACTTC.

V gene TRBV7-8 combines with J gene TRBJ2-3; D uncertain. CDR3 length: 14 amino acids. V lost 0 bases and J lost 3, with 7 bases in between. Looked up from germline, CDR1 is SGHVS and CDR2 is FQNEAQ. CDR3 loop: CASSLAAQTDTQYF. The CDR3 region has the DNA TGTGCCAGCAGCTTAGCGGCCCAAACAGATACGCAGTATTTT. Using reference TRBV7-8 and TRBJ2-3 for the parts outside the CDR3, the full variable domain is GAGVSQSPRYKVAKRGQDVALRCDPISGHVSLFWYQQALGQGPEFLTYFQNEAQLDKSGLPSDRFFAERPEGSVSTLKIQRTQQEDSAVYLCASSLAAQTDTQYFGPGTRLTVL.

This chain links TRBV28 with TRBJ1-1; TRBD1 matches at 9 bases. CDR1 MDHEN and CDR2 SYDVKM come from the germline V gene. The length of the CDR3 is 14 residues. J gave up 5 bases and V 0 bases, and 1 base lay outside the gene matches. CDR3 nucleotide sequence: TGTGCCAGCAGTTTATGGACAGGGGGGACTGAAGCTTTCTTT. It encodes CASSLWTGGTEAFF.

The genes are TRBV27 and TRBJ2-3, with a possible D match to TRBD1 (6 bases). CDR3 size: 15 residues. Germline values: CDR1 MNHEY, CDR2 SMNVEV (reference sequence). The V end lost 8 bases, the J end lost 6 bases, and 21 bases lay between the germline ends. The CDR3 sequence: CASPFGGRASDTQYF. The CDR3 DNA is TGTGCCAGCCCTTTTGGGGGCAGGGCATCCGATACGCAGTATTTT.

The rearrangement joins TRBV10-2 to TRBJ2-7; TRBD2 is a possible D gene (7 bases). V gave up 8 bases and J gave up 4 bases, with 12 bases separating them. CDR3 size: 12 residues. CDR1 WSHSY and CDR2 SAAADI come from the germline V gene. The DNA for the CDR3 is TGCGCCAGCGGGGGAGGGGGGTACGAGCAGTACTTC. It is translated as CASGGGGYEQYF.

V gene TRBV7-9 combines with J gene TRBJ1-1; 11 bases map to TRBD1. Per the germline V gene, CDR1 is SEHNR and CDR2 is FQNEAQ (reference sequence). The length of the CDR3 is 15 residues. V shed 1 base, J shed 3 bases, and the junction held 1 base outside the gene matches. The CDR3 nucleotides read TGTGCCAGCAGCTTAGGGACAGGGGGCCACACTGAAGCTTTCTTT. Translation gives CASSLGTGGHTEAFF.

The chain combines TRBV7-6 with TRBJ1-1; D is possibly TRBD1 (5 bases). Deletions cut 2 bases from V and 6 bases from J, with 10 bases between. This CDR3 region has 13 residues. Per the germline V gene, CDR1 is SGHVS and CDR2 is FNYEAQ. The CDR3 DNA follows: TGTGCCAGCAGCTTAATGGCAGGGCCTGAAGCTTTCTTT. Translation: CASSLMAGPEAFF.

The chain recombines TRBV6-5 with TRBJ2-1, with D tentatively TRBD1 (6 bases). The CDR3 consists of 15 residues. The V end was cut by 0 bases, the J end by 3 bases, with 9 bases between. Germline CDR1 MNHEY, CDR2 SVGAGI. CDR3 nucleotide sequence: TGTGCCAGCAGTTACTCCTCAGGGGACTACAATGAGCAGTTCTTC. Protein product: CASSYSSGDYNEQFF.

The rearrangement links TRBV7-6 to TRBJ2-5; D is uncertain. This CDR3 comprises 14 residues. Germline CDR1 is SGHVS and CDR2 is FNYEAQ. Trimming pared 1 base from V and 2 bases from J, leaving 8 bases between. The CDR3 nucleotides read TGTGCCAGCAGCTTAGACCGAGTGCAAGAGACCCAGTACTTC. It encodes CASSLDRVQETQYF.

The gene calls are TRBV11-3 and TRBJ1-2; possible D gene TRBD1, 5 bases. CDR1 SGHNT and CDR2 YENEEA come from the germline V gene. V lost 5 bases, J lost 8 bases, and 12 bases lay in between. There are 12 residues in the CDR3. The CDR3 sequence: CASSPSGGGYTF. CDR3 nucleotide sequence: TGTGCCAGCAGCCCATCCGGGGGGGGCTACACCTTC.

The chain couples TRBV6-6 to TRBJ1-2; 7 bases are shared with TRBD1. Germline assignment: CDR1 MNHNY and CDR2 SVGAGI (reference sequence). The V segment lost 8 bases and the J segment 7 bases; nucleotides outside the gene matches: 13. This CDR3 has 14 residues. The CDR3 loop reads CASSTGQGVAGYTF. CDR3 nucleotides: TGTGCCAGCTCTACAGGGCAGGGGGTCGCTGGCTACACCTTC.

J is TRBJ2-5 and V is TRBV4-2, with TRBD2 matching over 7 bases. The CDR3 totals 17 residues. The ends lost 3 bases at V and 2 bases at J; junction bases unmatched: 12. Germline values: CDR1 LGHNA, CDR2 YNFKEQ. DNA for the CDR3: TGTGCCAGCAGCCACCCGGGGCGAGCTAGCGGACAAGAGACCCAGTACTTC. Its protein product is CASSHPGRASGQETQYF.

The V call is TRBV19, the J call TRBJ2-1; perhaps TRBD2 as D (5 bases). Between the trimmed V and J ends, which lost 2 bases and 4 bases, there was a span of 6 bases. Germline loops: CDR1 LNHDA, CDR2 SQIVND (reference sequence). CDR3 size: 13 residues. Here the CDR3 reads CASSISGYNEQFF. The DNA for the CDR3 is TGTGCCAGTAGTATATCGGGGTACAATGAGCAGTTCTTC. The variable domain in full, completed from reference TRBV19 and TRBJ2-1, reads DGGITQSPKYLFRKEGQNVTLSCEQNLNHDAMYWYRQDPGQGLRLIYYSQIVNDFQKGDIAEGYSVSREKKESFPLTVTSAQKNPTAFYLCASSISGYNEQFFGPGTRLTVL.

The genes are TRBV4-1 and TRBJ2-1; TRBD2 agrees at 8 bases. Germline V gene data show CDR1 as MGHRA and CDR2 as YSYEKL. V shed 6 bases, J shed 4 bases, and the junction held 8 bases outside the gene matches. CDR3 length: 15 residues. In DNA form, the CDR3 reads TGCGCCAGCAGACCACCGGGACTAGGATACAATGAGCAGTTCTTC. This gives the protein CASRPPGLGYNEQFF.

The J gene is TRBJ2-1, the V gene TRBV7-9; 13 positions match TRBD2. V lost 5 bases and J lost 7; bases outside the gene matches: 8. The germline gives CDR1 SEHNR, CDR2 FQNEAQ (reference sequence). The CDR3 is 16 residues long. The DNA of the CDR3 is TGTGCCAGCAGCCCTACGGGACTAGCGGGAAGTAATGAGCAGTTCTTC. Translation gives CASSPTGLAGSNEQFF.

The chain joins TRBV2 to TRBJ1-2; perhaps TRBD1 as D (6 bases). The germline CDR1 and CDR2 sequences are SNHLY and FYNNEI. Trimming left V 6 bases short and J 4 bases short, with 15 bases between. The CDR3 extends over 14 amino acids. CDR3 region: CASRPWTESYGYTF. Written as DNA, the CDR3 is TGTGCCAGCAGGCCCTGGACAGAGAGCTATGGCTACACCTTC.

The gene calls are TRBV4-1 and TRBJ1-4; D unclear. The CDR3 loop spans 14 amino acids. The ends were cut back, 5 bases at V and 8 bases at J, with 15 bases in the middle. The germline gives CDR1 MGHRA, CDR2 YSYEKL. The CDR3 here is CASSNREQGEKLFF. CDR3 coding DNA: TGCGCCAGCAGCAACCGGGAGCAAGGAGAAAAACTGTTTTTT.